The present TCR beta chain was sequenced within a study of T cell responses to AZD1222 COVID-19 vaccine. Study-wide findings and caveats: Clonal diversity was possibly underestimated, and white British individuals and females predominated among donors.

Samples with a second dose at about 4 or about 12 weeks were pooled together. The CDR3 consists of 12 residues. Trimming removed 6 bases from V and 9 bases from J, with 12 bases in between. The germline V gene encodes CDR1 MNHEY and CDR2 SVGAGI. Clones were sequenced by immunoSEQ multiplex PCR, and TCRdb holds only the in-frame ones, with some missing. Of under 200,000 clones in the sample, approximately 90% were seen once. This clone was recorded once. Its antigen remains unknown. This rearrangement joins TRBV6-5 to TRBJ1-3; possible D gene TRBD1, 6 bases. This specimen consisted of peripheral blood, obtained 28 days after the second AZD1222 dose. This TCR was recovered from an adult who received the AZD1222 COVID-19 vaccine. The CDR3 region has the DNA TGTGCCAGCAGCCCCGGACAGAGCACCATATATTTT. Amino acids: CASSPGQSTIYF.